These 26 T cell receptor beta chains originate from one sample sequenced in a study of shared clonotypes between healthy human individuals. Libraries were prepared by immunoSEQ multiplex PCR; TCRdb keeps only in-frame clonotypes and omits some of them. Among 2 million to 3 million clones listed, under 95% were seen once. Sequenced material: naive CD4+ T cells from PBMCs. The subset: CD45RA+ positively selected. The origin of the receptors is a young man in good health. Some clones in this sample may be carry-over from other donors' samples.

DNA for the CDR3: TGTGCCAGCAGAGTAGCGGGGCTAACCTACGAGCAGTACTTC. It yields the protein CASRVAGLTYEQYF. This chain joins TRBV2 and TRBJ2-7; 8 bases match TRBD2. The length of the CDR3 is 14 residues. The germline CDR1 and CDR2 sequences are SNHLY and FYNNEI. V lost 6 bases and J lost 2; bases outside the gene matches: 6.

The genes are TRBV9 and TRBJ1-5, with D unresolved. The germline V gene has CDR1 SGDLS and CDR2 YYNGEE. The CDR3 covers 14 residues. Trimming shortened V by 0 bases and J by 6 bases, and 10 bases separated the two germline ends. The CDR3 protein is CASSVDPRGQPQHF. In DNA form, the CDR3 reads TGTGCCAGCAGCGTAGACCCTCGGGGTCAGCCCCAGCATTTT.

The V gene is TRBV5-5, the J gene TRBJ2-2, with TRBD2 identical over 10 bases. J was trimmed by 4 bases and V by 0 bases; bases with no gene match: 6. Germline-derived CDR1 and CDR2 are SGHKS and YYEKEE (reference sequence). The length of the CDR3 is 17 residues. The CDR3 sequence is CASSLASSGSFTGELFF. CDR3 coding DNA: TGTGCCAGCAGCTTGGCCTCTAGCGGGAGTTTCACCGGGGAGCTGTTTTTT.

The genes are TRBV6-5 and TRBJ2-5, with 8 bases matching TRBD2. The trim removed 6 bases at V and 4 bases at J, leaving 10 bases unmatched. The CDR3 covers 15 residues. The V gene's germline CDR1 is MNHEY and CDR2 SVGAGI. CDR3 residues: CASSRAGVGGETQYF. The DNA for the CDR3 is TGTGCCAGCAGCCGAGCGGGAGTGGGGGGAGAGACCCAGTACTTC.

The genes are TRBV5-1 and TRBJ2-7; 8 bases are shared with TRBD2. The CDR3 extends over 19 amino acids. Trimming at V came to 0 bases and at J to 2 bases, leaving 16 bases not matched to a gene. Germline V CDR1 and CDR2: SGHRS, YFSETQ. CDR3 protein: CASSLALGSGGRNPYEQYF. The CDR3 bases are TGCGCCAGCAGCTTGGCCCTCGGTTCTGGCGGGAGGAACCCCTACGAGCAGTACTTC.

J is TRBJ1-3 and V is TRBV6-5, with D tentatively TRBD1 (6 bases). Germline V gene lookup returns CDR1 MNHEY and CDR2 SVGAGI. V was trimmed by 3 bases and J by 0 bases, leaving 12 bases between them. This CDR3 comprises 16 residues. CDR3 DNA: TGTGCCAGCAGTTATTCTCGGGGGCTCTCTGGAAACACCATATATTTT. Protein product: CASSYSRGLSGNTIYF.

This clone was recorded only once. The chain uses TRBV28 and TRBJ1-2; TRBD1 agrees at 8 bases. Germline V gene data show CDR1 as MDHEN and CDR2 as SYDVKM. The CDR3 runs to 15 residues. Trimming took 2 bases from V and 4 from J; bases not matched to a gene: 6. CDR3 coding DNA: TGTGCCAGCAGTTTAGGTCAGGGGGCAGTCTATGGCTACACCTTC. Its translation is CASSLGQGAVYGYTF.

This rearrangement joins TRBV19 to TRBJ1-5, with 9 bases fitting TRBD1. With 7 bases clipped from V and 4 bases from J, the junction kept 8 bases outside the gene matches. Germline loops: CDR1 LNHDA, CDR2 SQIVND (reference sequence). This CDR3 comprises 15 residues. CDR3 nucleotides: TGTGCCAGTACCCGGGACAGGGCTGGGAATCAGCCCCAGCATTTT. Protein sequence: CASTRDRAGNQPQHF.

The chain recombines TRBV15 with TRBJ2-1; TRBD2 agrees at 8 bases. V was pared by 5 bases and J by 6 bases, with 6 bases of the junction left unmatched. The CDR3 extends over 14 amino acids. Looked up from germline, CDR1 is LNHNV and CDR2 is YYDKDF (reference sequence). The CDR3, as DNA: TGTGCCACCAGCTACGGGACTAGACGCAATGAGCAGTTCTTC. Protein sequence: CATSYGTRRNEQFF.

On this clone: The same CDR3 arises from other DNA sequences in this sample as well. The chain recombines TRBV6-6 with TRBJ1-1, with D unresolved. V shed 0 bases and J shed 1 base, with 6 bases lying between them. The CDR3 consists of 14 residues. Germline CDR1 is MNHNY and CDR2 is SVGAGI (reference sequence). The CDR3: CASSYSRTNTEAFF. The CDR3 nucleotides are TGTGCCAGCAGTTACTCCCGGACGAACACTGAAGCTTTCTTT.

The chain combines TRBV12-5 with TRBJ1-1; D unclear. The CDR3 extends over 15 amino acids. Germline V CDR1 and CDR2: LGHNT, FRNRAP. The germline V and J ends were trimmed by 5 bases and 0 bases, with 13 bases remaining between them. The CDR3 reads CASGNGRGMNTEAFF. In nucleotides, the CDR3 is TGTGCTAGTGGTAACGGCCGTGGGATGAACACTGAAGCTTTCTTT.

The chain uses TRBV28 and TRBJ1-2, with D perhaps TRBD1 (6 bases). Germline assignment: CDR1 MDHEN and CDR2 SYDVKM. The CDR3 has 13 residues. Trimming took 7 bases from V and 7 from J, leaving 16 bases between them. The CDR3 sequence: CASITKGGGGYTF. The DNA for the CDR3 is TGTGCCAGCATCACCAAGGGGGGGGGTGGCTACACCTTC.

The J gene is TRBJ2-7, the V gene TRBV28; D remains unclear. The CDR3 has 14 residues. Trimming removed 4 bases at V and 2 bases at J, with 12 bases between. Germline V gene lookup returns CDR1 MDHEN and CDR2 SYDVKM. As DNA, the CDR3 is TGTGCCAGCAGTTCCCCAAGGGCCACCTACGAGCAGTACTTC. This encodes CASSSPRATYEQYF.

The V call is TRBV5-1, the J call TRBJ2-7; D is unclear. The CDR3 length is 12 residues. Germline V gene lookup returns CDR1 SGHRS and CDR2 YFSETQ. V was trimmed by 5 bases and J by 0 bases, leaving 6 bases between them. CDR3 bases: TGCGCCAGCAGTAGGACCTCCTACGAGCAGTACTTC. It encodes CASSRTSYEQYF.

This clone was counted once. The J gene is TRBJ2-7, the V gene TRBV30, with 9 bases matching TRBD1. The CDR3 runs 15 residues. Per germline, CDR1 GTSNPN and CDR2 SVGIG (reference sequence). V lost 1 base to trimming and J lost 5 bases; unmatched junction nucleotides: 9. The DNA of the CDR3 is TGTGCCTGGAGTGGAGGGACAGGGAGTTCGCACGAGCAGTACTTC. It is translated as CAWSGGTGSSHEQYF.

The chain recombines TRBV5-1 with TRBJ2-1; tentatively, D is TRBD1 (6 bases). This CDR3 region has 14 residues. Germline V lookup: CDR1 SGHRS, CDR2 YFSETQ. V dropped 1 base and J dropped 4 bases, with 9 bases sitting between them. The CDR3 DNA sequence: TGCGCCAGCAGCTTGTACAGGGATTACAATGAGCAGTTCTTC. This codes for CASSLYRDYNEQFF.

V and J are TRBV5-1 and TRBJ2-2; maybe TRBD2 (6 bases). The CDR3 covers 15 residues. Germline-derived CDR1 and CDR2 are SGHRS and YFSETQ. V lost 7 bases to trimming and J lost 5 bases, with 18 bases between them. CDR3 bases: TGCGCCAGCGTAGGACAAACCGGGGGAACCGGGGAGCTGTTTTTT. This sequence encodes CASVGQTGGTGELFF.

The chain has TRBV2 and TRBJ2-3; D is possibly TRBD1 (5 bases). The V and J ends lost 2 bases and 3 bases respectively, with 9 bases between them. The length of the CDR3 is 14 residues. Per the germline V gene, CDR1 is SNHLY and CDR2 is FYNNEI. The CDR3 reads CASSERGSTDTQYF. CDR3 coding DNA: TGTGCCAGCAGTGAAAGGGGTAGTACAGATACGCAGTATTTT.

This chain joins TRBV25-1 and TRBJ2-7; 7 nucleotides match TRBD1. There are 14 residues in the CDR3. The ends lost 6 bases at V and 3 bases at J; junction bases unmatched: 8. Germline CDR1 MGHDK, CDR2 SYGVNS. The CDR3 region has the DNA TGTGCCAGCAGAGAGACAGGGAGCGGCTACGAGCAGTACTTC. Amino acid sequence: CASRETGSGYEQYF.

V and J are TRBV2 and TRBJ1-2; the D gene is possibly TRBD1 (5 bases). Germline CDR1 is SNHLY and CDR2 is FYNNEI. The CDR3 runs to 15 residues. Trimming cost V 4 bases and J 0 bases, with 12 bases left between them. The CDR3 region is CASSGGLSSNYGYTF. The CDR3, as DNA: TGTGCCAGCAGTGGGGGACTATCTTCTAACTATGGCTACACCTTC.

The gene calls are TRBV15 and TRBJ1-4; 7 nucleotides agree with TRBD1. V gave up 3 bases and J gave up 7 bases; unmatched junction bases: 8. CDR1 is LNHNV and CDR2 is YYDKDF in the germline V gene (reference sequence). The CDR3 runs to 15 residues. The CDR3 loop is CATSRETGLREKLFF. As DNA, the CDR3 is TGTGCCACCAGCAGGGAGACAGGGCTTCGTGAAAAACTGTTTTTT.

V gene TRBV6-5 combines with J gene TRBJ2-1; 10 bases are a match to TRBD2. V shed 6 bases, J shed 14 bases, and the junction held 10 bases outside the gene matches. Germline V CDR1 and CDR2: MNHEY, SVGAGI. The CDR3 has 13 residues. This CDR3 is CASSPLAGRFEFF. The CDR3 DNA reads TGTGCCAGCAGCCCACTAGCGGGAAGGTTTGAGTTCTTC.

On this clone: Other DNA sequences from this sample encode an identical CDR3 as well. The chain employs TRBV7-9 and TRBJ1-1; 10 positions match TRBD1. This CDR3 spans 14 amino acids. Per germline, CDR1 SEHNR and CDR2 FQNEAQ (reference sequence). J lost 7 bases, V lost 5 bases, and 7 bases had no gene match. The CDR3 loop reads CASSPYDRGLEAFF. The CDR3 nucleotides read TGTGCCAGCAGCCCATATGACAGGGGGCTTGAAGCTTTCTTT.

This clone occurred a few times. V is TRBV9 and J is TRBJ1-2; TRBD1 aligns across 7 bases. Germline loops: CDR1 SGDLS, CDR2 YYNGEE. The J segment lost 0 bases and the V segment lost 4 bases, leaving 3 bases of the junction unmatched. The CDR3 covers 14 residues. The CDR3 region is CASSPTGANYGYTF. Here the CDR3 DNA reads TGTGCCAGCAGCCCAACAGGGGCTAACTATGGCTACACCTTC. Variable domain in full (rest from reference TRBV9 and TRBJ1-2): DSGVTQTPKHLITATGQRVTLRCSPRSGDLSVYWYQQSLDQGLQFLIQYYNGEERAKGNILERFSAQQFPDLHSELNLSSLELGDSALYFCASSPTGANYGYTFGSGTRLTVV.

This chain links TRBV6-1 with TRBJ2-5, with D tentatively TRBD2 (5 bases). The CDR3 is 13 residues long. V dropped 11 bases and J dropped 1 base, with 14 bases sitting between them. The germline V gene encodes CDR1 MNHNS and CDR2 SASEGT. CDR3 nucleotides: TGTGCCTCCCGGGTGCGGGTCCAAGAGACCCAGTACTTC. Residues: CASRVRVQETQYF.

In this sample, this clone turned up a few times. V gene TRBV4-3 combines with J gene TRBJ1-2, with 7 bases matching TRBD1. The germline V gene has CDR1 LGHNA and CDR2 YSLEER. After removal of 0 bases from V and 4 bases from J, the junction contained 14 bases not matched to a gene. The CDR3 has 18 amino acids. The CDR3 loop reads CASSQDWAGGRISYGYTF. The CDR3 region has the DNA TGCGCCAGCAGCCAAGATTGGGCAGGGGGTCGGATCAGCTATGGCTACACCTTC.